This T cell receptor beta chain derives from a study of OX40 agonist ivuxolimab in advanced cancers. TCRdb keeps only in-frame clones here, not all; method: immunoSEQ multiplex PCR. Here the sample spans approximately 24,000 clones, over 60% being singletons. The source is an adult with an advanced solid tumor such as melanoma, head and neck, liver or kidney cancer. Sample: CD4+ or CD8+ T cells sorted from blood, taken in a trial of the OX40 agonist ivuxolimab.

The CDR3 nucleotides read TGTGCCAGCAGCCTTCAATGGGGGGGGCGGTCCTCCTACAATGAGCAGTTCTTC. This gives the protein CASSLQWGGRSSYNEQFF. The chain recombines TRBV7-6 with TRBJ2-1; perhaps TRBD2 as D (7 bases). Trimming took off 5 bases at V and 0 bases at J, with 20 bases between the two ends. Looked up from germline, CDR1 is SGHVS and CDR2 is FNYEAQ. CDR3 length: 18 residues.